This entry features one T cell receptor beta chain sequence. Its antigen remains unknown. The data stem from a study of T cells after yellow fever vaccination. Study overall: Any fraction with a low cell number was prepared using SMART-Seq v4 Ultra Low Input. Study results and limitations: Re-detected after boosting: most primary clones, 96% of CD4 and roughly 90% of CD8.

V was clipped by 6 bases and J by 3 bases, with 21 bases between them. The CDR3 contains 15 residues. The V gene's germline CDR1 is DFQATT and CDR2 SNEGSKA (reference sequence). TCRdb ran MiXCR on the 5' RACE reads and lists one entry per CDR3 protein. Of some 600,000 distinct CDR3 sequences listed, about 12% are singletons. The rearrangement links TRBV20-1 to TRBJ2-7; tentative D call: TRBD2 (6 bases). The starting material was PBMCs, obtained on the day of the yellow fever booster vaccination. The TCR was taken from a man aged 25 to 40 who received the YFV17D yellow fever vaccine. The CDR3 reads CSALVRREAFYEQYF. In DNA, the CDR3 is TGCAGTGCATTAGTAAGGAGGGAGGCCTTCTACGAGCAGTACTTC.